This T cell receptor beta chain was profiled in a study of blood T cell repertoires in COVID-19. Study-level background: Italy, Spain and the United States were the sources of the convalescent and acute COVID-19 samples. PBMCs, B-cell-depleted T cells, or T cells were the source of the cDNA or gDNA that made up the material.

The CDR3 has 14 amino acids. Germline V gives CDR1 SGHRS, CDR2 YFSETQ. Trimming shortened V by 0 bases and J by 7 bases, and 12 bases separated the two germline ends. Authors' processing steps: For nucleated cells, counts were estimated from reference gene primer amplification. Measured with immunoSEQ multiplex PCR; TCRdb has only the in-frame clones, and not every one. Clonal size and the V and J genes are those of that table, whereas D and trimming came from the DNA. The data contain about 44,000 clones, approximately 81% of them singletons. The chain has TRBV5-1 and TRBJ2-3; D not certain. Sequenced sample: peripheral blood. The TCR was taken from a woman in her seventies with acute or convalescent COVID-19. CDR3 sequence reads: CASSLETTAYTQYF. As DNA, the CDR3 is TGCGCCAGCAGCTTGGAAACTACCGCGTATACGCAGTATTTT.